Shown below are 24 T cell receptor beta chains from a single sample sequenced in a study of regulatory T cells in long-lasting Graves disease. The time point was: newly diagnosed GD, antithyroid drugs for less than 3 months. After RNA was extracted from PBMCs, the TCR library was made from it. In building TCR beta libraries, iRepertoire HTBI primers were used together with Arm-PCR of CDR3 regions. TCRdb fed the multiplex PCR reads into MiXCR, producing one record per CDR3 protein. The table lists 350,000 to 550,000 distinct CDR3 sequences, more than 12% of them singletons. These data were likewise used in another study, on T cells in Graves' hyperthyroidism and ophthalmopathy.

The sequencing used peripheral blood mononuclear cells (PBMCs), collected at new diagnosis, from a patient treated with antithyroid drugs. The source is a woman between 25 and 40 years old with Graves disease.

This clonotype has at least ten counts. The chain uses TRBV7-3 and TRBJ2-7; possible D gene TRBD1, 6 bases. This CDR3 spans 15 amino acids. Looked up from germline, CDR1 is SGHTA and CDR2 is FQGTGA. V lost 3 bases and J lost 1, with 13 bases in between. Here the CDR3 DNA reads TGTGCCAGCAGCTTTCGGACAGATTCTTCCTACGAGCAGTACTTC. Translation: CASSFRTDSSYEQYF.

This clonotype was observed a few times. The chain combines TRBV10-3 with TRBJ1-2, with a weak D call TRBD1 (6 bases). Germline loops: CDR1 ENHRY, CDR2 SYGVKD. Trimming removed 10 bases at V and 0 bases at J, with 12 bases between. The CDR3 is 13 residues long. As DNA, the CDR3 is TGTGCCACCAAGGACAGTCCTAACTATGGCTACACCTTC. It translates to CATKDSPNYGYTF.

This clonotype was seen many times. The chain has TRBV28 and TRBJ2-7; possible D gene TRBD2, 6 bases. V lost 6 bases, J lost 2 bases, and 11 bases lay in between. The CDR3 extends over 13 amino acids. Germline assignment: CDR1 MDHEN and CDR2 SYDVKM. The CDR3 here is CASRGSGPYEQYF. In nucleotides, the CDR3 is TGTGCCAGCAGAGGTAGCGGCCCCTACGAGCAGTACTTC.

At least ten counts were recorded for this clonotype. The chain couples TRBV27 to TRBJ2-7; 8 positions match TRBD2. V dropped 6 bases and J dropped 6; count of bases not matched to a gene: 10. The CDR3 sequence is 14 residues long. The germline CDR1 and CDR2 sequences are MNHEY and SMNVEV (reference sequence). CDR3: CASSPVAGGREQYF. CDR3 coding DNA: TGTGCCAGCAGCCCCGTGGCGGGAGGTCGCGAGCAGTACTTC.

This clonotype was recorded many times. The genes are TRBV20-1 and TRBJ1-4; tentatively, D is TRBD1 (5 bases). Germline values: CDR1 DFQATT, CDR2 SNEGSKA (reference sequence). The CDR3 covers 13 residues. The V gene lost 6 bases and the J gene lost 7 bases, with 15 bases spanning the gap. Written as DNA, the CDR3 is TGCAGTGCCGGTGGTGGGGCCGGTGAAAAACTGTTTTTT. Its protein product is CSAGGGAGEKLFF.

A note on this clonotype: A much larger clone differs from this one at a single base, so this may be a read error. The V call is TRBV7-9, the J call TRBJ2-1; TRBD2 aligns across 9 bases. The germline V gene encodes CDR1 SEHNR and CDR2 FQNEAQ (reference sequence). The V gene end was trimmed by 2 bases and the J gene end by 3 bases; junction bases not matched to a gene: 14. The CDR3 loop spans 19 amino acids. CDR3 nucleotide sequence: TGTGCCAGCAGCTTAAGTCAGGGGACTAGCAGGAGGTTCTACAATGAGCAGTTCTTC. Translating it yields CASSLSQGTSRRFYNEQFF.

This clonotype has more than one count but fewer than ten. The chain is built from TRBV6-1 and TRBJ1-5; 7 nucleotides match TRBD1. The CDR3 totals 15 residues. From germline, CDR1 is MNHNS and CDR2 SASEGT. J gave up 3 bases and V 6 bases, and 8 bases lay outside the gene matches. Here the CDR3 DNA reads TGTGCCAGCAGCCTGGGACAGCTCTCCAATCAGCCCCAGCATTTT. Protein product: CASSLGQLSNQPQHF.

A single count supports this clonotype. Possible read error: a much larger clone is one base away. V usage is TRBV7-6 and J usage is TRBJ1-3, with 7 bases that match TRBD1. This CDR3 has 15 amino acids. V lost 5 bases, J lost 0 bases, and 4 bases stayed unmatched. Germline CDR1 SGHVS, CDR2 FNYEAQ. CDR3 amino acids: CASSLGQISGNTIYF. CDR3 nucleotides: TGTGCCAGCAGCCTGGGACAGATCTCTGGAAACACCATATATTTT.

The gene calls are TRBV4-1 and TRBJ2-5; tentative D call: TRBD1 (6 bases). This CDR3 has 16 amino acids. Per germline, CDR1 MGHRA and CDR2 YSYEKL. Between the trimmed V and J ends, which lost 2 bases and 5 bases, there was a span of 18 bases. The CDR3: CASSQPLRQRGETQYF. The CDR3 bases are TGCGCCAGCAGCCAACCTCTTAGACAGAGGGGGGAGACCCAGTACTTC.

This chain links TRBV5-1 with TRBJ1-2, with D maybe TRBD1 (5 bases). V lost 0 bases to trimming and J lost 3 bases, with 18 bases between them. CDR1 SGHRS and CDR2 YFSETQ come from the germline V gene. The CDR3 is made up of 17 amino acids. The CDR3 here is CASSLAGGKEGYYGYTF. The CDR3 coding sequence is TGCGCCAGCAGCTTGGCGGGGGGGAAAGAGGGCTACTATGGCTACACCTTC.

This clonotype was found a few times. The chain has TRBV5-1 and TRBJ1-2; D remains ambiguous. Per the germline V gene, CDR1 is SGHRS and CDR2 is YFSETQ. The CDR3 runs 14 residues. V was clipped by 4 bases and J by 5 bases, with 15 bases between them. In nucleotides, the CDR3 is TGCGCCAGCAGCCTCGGAGTGAGCGGGTATGGCTACACCTTC. Translated, it gives CASSLGVSGYGYTF.

Concerning this clonotype itself: Relative to the germline gene, one junction end is altered; a read error may explain this. The gene calls are TRBV7-3 and TRBJ2-1; D might be TRBD1 (6 bases). The CDR3 is 15 residues long. Looked up from germline, CDR1 is SGHTA and CDR2 is FQGTGA. The CDR3 spells CASSPLAGTYNERFF. CDR3 nucleotide sequence: TGTGCCAGCAGCCCCCTAGCAGGGACATACAATGAGCGGTTCTTC.

The V and J genes are TRBV9 and TRBJ2-1; 10 nucleotides line up with TRBD2. Germline CDR1 is SGDLS and CDR2 is YYNGEE. V lost 0 bases, J lost 7 bases, and 7 bases stayed unmatched. The CDR3 covers 16 residues. This CDR3 reads CASSVVSSGRGNEQFF. Here the CDR3 DNA reads TGTGCCAGCAGCGTAGTGTCTAGCGGGAGAGGAAATGAGCAGTTCTTC.

The V and J genes are TRBV4-1 and TRBJ1-5; D gene uncertain. The CDR3 totals 15 residues. V was pared by 0 bases and J by 5 bases, with 11 bases between. CDR1 is MGHRA, CDR2 YSYEKL, per germline. CDR3 loop: CASSQESSDDQPQHF. CDR3 coding DNA: TGCGCCAGCAGCCAAGAATCCTCAGACGATCAGCCCCAGCATTTT.

The chain combines TRBV6-5 with TRBJ1-6; D remains unclear. Looked up from germline, CDR1 is MNHEY and CDR2 is SVGAGI. The CDR3 covers 13 residues. The V end lost 0 bases, the J end lost 11 bases, and 8 bases lay between the germline ends. The CDR3 is CASSYSAAAPLHF. The CDR3 nucleotides are TGTGCCAGCAGTTACTCCGCAGCGGCACCCCTCCACTTT.

This rearrangement joins TRBV28 to TRBJ1-1; 9 bases fit TRBD1. J was trimmed by 0 bases and V by 6 bases; bases with no gene match: 8. Germline V gene sequence: CDR1 MDHEN, CDR2 SYDVKM. CDR3 length: 16 amino acids. Here the CDR3 reads CASSLQGAGVNTEAFF. CDR3 DNA: TGTGCCAGCAGCTTACAGGGGGCGGGCGTGAACACTGAAGCTTTCTTT.

This clonotype was counted a few times. The chain has TRBV6-1 and TRBJ2-5; D is perhaps TRBD1 (6 bases). There are 15 residues in the CDR3. Trimming removed 7 bases at V and 3 bases at J, with 18 bases between. Per the germline V gene, CDR1 is MNHNS and CDR2 is SASEGT. The CDR3: CASKDQGRVKETQYF. The DNA for the CDR3 is TGTGCCAGCAAAGACCAGGGGCGGGTCAAAGAGACCCAGTACTTC.

The chain recombines TRBV27 with TRBJ1-4; tentative D call: TRBD1 (6 bases). The CDR3 sequence is 16 residues long. Germline-derived CDR1 and CDR2 are MNHEY and SMNVEV (reference sequence). V was shortened by 6 bases and J by 5 bases, with 19 bases between the two germline ends. The CDR3 nucleotides read TGTGCCAGCAGCCGAATGGGGGGGGCGTCAAATGAAAAACTGTTTTTT. Encoded protein: CASSRMGGASNEKLFF.

This clonotype was seen many times. DNA of the CDR3: TGTGCCAGCAAAAAAGAAGGGCTAGCGGGAGTCACAGATACGCAGTATTTT. Its translation: CASKKEGLAGVTDTQYF. The rearrangement joins TRBV2 to TRBJ2-3; 10 positions agree with TRBD2. The junction had 12 bases not matched to a gene; V was cut back by 7 bases and J by 2 bases. This CDR3 contains 17 residues. Germline CDR1 and CDR2: SNHLY and FYNNEI.

CDR3 nucleotides: TGTGCCAGCAGTTTGGTGGCGGGGACTTTACTGGCAGATACGCAGTATTTT. This sequence encodes CASSLVAGTLLADTQYF. The chain combines TRBV28 with TRBJ2-3; maybe TRBD2 (6 bases). CDR1 is MDHEN and CDR2 is SYDVKM in the germline V gene. The ends were cut back, 3 bases at V and 4 bases at J, with 20 bases in the middle. The CDR3 is 17 residues long.

This clonotype was counted only a few times. The chain is built from TRBV13 and TRBJ2-5; D is uncertain. Germline values: CDR1 PRHDT, CDR2 FYEKMQ (reference sequence). V was trimmed by 3 bases and J by 3 bases, leaving 14 bases between them. This CDR3 has 15 residues. The CDR3 region has the DNA TGTGCCAGCAGCTTGTACCCTTCCCCGGAAGAGACCCAGTACTTC. This gives the protein CASSLYPSPEETQYF.

The chain employs TRBV27 and TRBJ1-5, with a tentative D call TRBD1 (6 bases). Germline V gene lookup returns CDR1 MNHEY and CDR2 SMNVEV (reference sequence). This CDR3 spans 16 amino acids. Trimming took 4 bases from V and 7 from J, leaving 20 bases between them. Here the CDR3 reads CASSSGEGLRGQPQHF. For the CDR3, the DNA is TGTGCCAGCAGTTCGGGGGAGGGGTTAAGGGGGCAGCCCCAGCATTTT.

The sample holds a few counts of this clonotype. The rearrangement links TRBV20-1 to TRBJ1-5; D remains unclear. Germline values: CDR1 DFQATT, CDR2 SNEGSKA (reference sequence). Between the trimmed V and J ends, which lost 2 bases and 2 bases, there was a span of 10 bases. This CDR3 is built from 14 residues. The CDR3 spells CSARPSVGNQPQHF. The CDR3 DNA reads as TGCAGTGCTAGACCCAGTGTCGGCAATCAGCCCCAGCATTTT.

The CDR3 spells CSAREGGLAGFFGETQYF. CDR3 DNA sequence: TGCAGTGCTAGAGAGGGAGGACTAGCGGGATTTTTCGGAGAGACCCAGTACTTC. The chain recombines TRBV20-1 with TRBJ2-5, with 12 bases aligning to TRBD2. The germline CDR1 and CDR2 sequences are DFQATT and SNEGSKA (reference sequence). V shed 0 bases and J 4 bases; nucleotides not matched to a gene: 12. This CDR3 region has 18 residues.